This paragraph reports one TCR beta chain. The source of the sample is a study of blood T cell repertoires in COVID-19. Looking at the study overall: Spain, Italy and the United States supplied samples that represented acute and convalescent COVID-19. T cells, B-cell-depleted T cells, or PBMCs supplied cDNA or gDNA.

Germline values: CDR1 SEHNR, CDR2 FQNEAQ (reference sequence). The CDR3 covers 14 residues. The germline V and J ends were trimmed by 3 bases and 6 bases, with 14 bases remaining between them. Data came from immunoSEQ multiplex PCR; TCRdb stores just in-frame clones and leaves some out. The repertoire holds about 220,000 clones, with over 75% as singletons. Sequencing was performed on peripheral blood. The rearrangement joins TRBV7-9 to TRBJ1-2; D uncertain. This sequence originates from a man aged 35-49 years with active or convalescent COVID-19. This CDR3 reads CASSFSGKTNGYTF. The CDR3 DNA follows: TGTGCCAGCAGCTTTTCGGGGAAGACTAATGGCTACACCTTC.